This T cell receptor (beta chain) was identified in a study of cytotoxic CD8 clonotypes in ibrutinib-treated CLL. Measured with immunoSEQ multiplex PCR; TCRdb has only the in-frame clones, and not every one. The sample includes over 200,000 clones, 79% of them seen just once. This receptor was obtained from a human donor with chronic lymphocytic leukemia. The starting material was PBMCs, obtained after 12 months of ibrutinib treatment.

CDR3 sequence: CASSLGVYSNQPQHF. CDR3 DNA: TGTGCCAGCAGCTTAGGGGTGTATAGCAATCAGCCCCAGCATTTT. The chain links TRBV7-2 to TRBJ1-5; D not certain. CDR1 SGHTA and CDR2 FQGNSA come from the germline V gene. The CDR3 is made up of 15 amino acids. V lost 1 base to trimming and J lost 0 bases, with 7 bases between them.